This paragraph covers one T cell receptor (beta chain) sequence. CDR1 and CDR2 from the germline V gene are MNHEY and SVGEGT. The CDR3 length is 12 residues. The V end was cut by 6 bases, the J end by 1 base, with 6 bases between. Using its own MiXCR run on the reads, TCRdb lists one record per CDR3 protein. The table records about 310,000 distinct CDR3 sequences, 15% to 20% of them present only once. The data stem from a study of T cell repertoires in cytomegalovirus infection. In the study overall: Indications of both CMV infection and matching HLA type were provided by public TCR beta signatures.

The chain has TRBV6-2 or TRBV6-3 and TRBJ1-1; tentative D call: TRBD1 (5 bases). Input material: PBMCs. This clonotype originated in a human donor in good health (CMV status not recorded). Some clones in this sample may be carry-over from other donors' samples. Written as DNA, the CDR3 is TGTGCCAGCAGGCAGGGGAACACTGAAGCTTTCTTT. Translation gives CASRQGNTEAFF.